The 2 T cell receptor beta chains in this list originate from one sample, sequenced in a study of shared clonotypes between healthy human individuals. Assay: immunoSEQ multiplex PCR; the TCRdb copy retains only in-frame clones and omits some. Of hundreds of thousands of clones listed, approximately 95% are singletons. It was CD45RO-negative cells, positively selected for CCR7, that made up naive CD8 cells, with terminally differentiated effector memory CD45RA+ cells excluded. Material: naive CD8+ T cells sorted from blood. The receptors were gathered from a woman in her 30s in good health.

This chain connects TRBV27 to TRBJ2-5; D not certain. V shed 6 bases and J shed 2 bases, with 13 bases lying between them. The CDR3 has 14 amino acids. In germline, CDR1 is MNHEY, CDR2 SMNVEV (reference sequence). The CDR3 sequence: CASSWNGPQETQYF. CDR3 DNA sequence: TGTGCCAGCAGCTGGAATGGGCCGCAAGAGACCCAGTACTTC.

V usage is TRBV29-1 and J usage is TRBJ2-7, with D unresolved. CDR3 length: 13 amino acids. Trimming took off 4 bases at V and 2 bases at J, with 12 bases between the two ends. CDR1 is SQVTM and CDR2 is ANQGSEA in the germline V gene. CDR3 region: CSVVSSLAYEQYF. As DNA, the CDR3 is TGCAGCGTTGTGAGCAGTCTTGCCTACGAGCAGTACTTC.